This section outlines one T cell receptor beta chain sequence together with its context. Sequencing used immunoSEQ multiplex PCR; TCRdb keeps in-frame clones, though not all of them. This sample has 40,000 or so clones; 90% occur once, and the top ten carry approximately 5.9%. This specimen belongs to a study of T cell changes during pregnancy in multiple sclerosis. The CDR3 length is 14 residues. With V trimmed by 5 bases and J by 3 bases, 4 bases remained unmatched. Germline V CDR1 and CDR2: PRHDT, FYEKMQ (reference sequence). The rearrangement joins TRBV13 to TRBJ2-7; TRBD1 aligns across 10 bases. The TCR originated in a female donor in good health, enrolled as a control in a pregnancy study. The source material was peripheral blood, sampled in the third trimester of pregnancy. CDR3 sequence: CASSLRTGGYEQYF. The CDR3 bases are TGTGCCAGCAGCCTCCGGACAGGGGGCTACGAGCAGTACTTC.